This T cell receptor (beta chain) was identified during a study of cytomegalovirus exposure and HLA in healthy donors. PCR used 60 Vbeta primers and 13 Jbeta primers. Profiled with immunoSEQ multiplex PCR; TCRdb holds only in-frame clones, not every one. Of fewer than 200,000 clones in the sample, about three quarters were seen once. Findings of the study overall: 87-base-pair reads could not separate some V segments, including TRBV6-2 and TRBV6-3. Accurate prediction of HLA-A and HLA-B alleles (for most subjects) was reportedly achieved from TCR beta sequences.

This clone was recorded only once. Its antigen remains unidentified. The V gene's germline CDR1 is PRHDT and CDR2 FYEKMQ (reference sequence). This CDR3 has 17 amino acids. The ends lost 1 base at V and 0 bases at J; junction bases unmatched: 6. The sequenced sample consisted of PBMCs. The sequence was collected from a woman between 40 and 55 years old in good health and CMV-seropositive. The rearrangement joins TRBV13 to TRBJ2-5, with 9 bases that match TRBD2. The chain's CDR3 is CASSLVGLAGNQETQYF. The DNA for the CDR3 is TGTGCCAGCAGCTTAGTGGGGCTAGCGGGGAACCAAGAGACCCAGTACTTC.